Presented here are 5 T cell receptor beta chains from one specimen sequenced in a study of cytomegalovirus exposure and HLA in healthy donors. Researchers ran the PCR with 60 Vbeta and 13 Jbeta primers. The table came from immunoSEQ multiplex PCR; TCRdb's copy has only in-frame clones and leaves some out. Of about 100,000 clones listed, 81% are singletons. Source material: PBMCs. Receptors originate from a young man in good health and CMV-seronegative.

The chain is built from TRBV9 and TRBJ1-1; D might be TRBD1 (6 bases). Germline V lookup: CDR1 SGDLS, CDR2 YYNGEE. V was shortened by 4 bases and J by 1 base, with 11 bases between the two germline ends. This CDR3 spans 14 amino acids. CDR3 in amino acids: CASSTGNRNTEAFF. The CDR3 nucleotides read TGTGCCAGCAGCACAGGGAATCGGAACACTGAAGCTTTCTTT.

The chain couples TRBV19 to TRBJ1-6; 9 bases match TRBD1. The length of the CDR3 is 16 residues. CDR1 and CDR2 (germline): LNHDA, SQIVND (reference sequence). The V gene end was trimmed by 2 bases and the J gene end by 8 bases; junction bases not matched to a gene: 7. The CDR3: CASSIWTGESDSPLHF. The CDR3 nucleotides read TGTGCCAGTAGTATATGGACAGGGGAAAGCGATTCACCCCTCCACTTT.

The chain has TRBV29-1 and TRBJ2-1, with D possibly being TRBD1 (7 bases). The V gene lost 7 bases and the J gene lost 4 bases, with 17 bases spanning the gap. CDR3 length equals 14 residues. The germline V gene has CDR1 SQVTM and CDR2 ANQGSEA. CDR3 in amino acids: CSAAGTEGYNEQFF. The CDR3 nucleotides read TGCAGCGCCGCGGGGACAGAAGGTTACAATGAGCAGTTCTTC.

This clone was detected only a few times. The rearrangement uses TRBV28 and TRBJ1-3, with 8 bases lining up with TRBD1. With 6 bases clipped from V and 4 bases from J, the junction kept 14 bases outside the gene matches. Germline lookup yields CDR1 MDHEN and CDR2 SYDVKM. The CDR3 is made up of 17 amino acids. The CDR3 DNA follows: TGTGCCAGCAGACAATACACAGGGGGAAAGATCGGAAACACCATATATTTT. It codes for CASRQYTGGKIGNTIYF.

The rearrangement joins TRBV29-1 to TRBJ1-1; TRBD1 might be the D (5 bases). The CDR3 spans 14 residues. Germline CDR1 is SQVTM and CDR2 is ANQGSEA. Deletions cut 6 bases from V and 4 bases from J, with 18 bases between. CDR3 sequence reads: CSVGGRDFGTEAFF. The CDR3 region has the DNA TGCAGCGTGGGGGGACGGGACTTCGGCACTGAAGCTTTCTTT.